This note documents a single TCR beta chain sequence. The data were taken from a study of shared clonotypes between healthy human individuals. This CDR3 spans 14 amino acids. J was trimmed by 7 bases and V by 7 bases; bases with no gene match: 7. CDR1 is MNHEY and CDR2 is SMNVEV in the germline V gene (reference sequence). In the naive CD8 group, cells lacked CD45RO and were positively selected for CCR7, so terminally differentiated effector memory CD45RA+ cells were left out. The protocol was immunoSEQ multiplex PCR, while the TCRdb copy is restricted to in-frame clones and leaves out a portion. The table records about 2 million clones, roughly 95% of them present only once.

This chain connects TRBV27 to TRBJ2-2; 9 bases are a match to TRBD1. The sequence was obtained from a man between 18 and 35 years old in good health. Sequenced input: naive CD8+ T cells sorted from blood. In DNA form, the CDR3 reads TGTGCCAGCACCCCGACAGGGGGAGGCGGGGAGCTGTTTTTT. Translating gives CASTPTGGGGELFF.